What follows are 26 T cell receptor beta chains derived from one specimen sequenced in a study of CD8 T cell repertoires and HIV-1 epitope variants. Measured with immunoSEQ multiplex PCR; TCRdb has only the in-frame clones, and not every one. The sample lists 1,800 or so clones; 69% were seen once. These TCRs are of unknown antigen specificity. Sequencing input: cultured CD8+ T cells derived from PBMCs. The receptors derive from a male donor with HIV.

The V gene is TRBV6-1, the J gene TRBJ2-3, with 7 bases aligning to TRBD1. The CDR3 has 20 residues. The junction had 21 bases not matched to a gene; V was cut back by 4 bases and J by 2 bases. Germline assignment: CDR1 MNHNS and CDR2 SASEGT. CDR3 DNA sequence: TGTGCCAGCAGTGCCTTCGACAGGGCCGACCAGGGGCCTTTCACAGATACGCAGTATTTT. This encodes CASSAFDRADQGPFTDTQYF.

This clone was counted a single time. The chain uses TRBV5-4 and TRBJ2-3, with D possibly TRBD2 on 5 matching bases. The CDR3 runs 14 residues. Germline V lookup: CDR1 SGHNT, CDR2 YYREEE (reference sequence). V was shortened by 4 bases and J by 0 bases, with 9 bases between the two germline ends. DNA of the CDR3: TGTGCCAGCAGCCTGGACTTTAGCACAGATACGCAGTATTTT. The encoded protein is CASSLDFSTDTQYF.

CDR3 DNA sequence: TGTGCCAGCAGCTCCGATTTGACAGGGGAAGAGACCCAGTACTTC. Translated: CASSSDLTGEETQYF. The chain has TRBV7-9 and TRBJ2-5; TRBD1 aligns across 8 bases. V shed 4 bases and J 3 bases; nucleotides not matched to a gene: 7. CDR1 SEHNR and CDR2 FQNEAQ come from the germline V gene (reference sequence). This CDR3 has 15 residues.

The rearrangement links TRBV5-6 to TRBJ2-7; tentative D call: TRBD1 (6 bases). Trimming removed 4 bases at V and 0 bases at J, with 11 bases between. Per germline, CDR1 SGHDT and CDR2 YYEEEE. The CDR3 runs to 14 residues. This CDR3 reads CASSLQGISYEQYF. The CDR3 bases are TGTGCCAGCAGCCTACAGGGAATCTCCTACGAGCAGTACTTC.

The sample holds a few counts of this clone. The chain joins TRBV2 to TRBJ2-5; D perhaps matches TRBD1 (6 bases). CDR1 and CDR2 (germline): SNHLY, FYNNEI. This CDR3 is built from 15 residues. V was shortened by 3 bases and J by 7 bases, with 18 bases between the two germline ends. CDR3 bases: TGTGCCAGCAGTGATCCGGACAGCGCTTGGGGGACCCAGTACTTC. It specifies CASSDPDSAWGTQYF.

The chain links TRBV28 to TRBJ2-7; a weak D match, TRBD1 (5 bases). The V and J ends lost 3 bases and 5 bases respectively, with 29 bases between them. In germline, CDR1 is MDHEN, CDR2 SYDVKM. The CDR3 covers 19 residues. DNA of the CDR3: TGTGCCAGCAGTTTCCCCACCCCAGGCGGAAGGGGTCCCATGCACGAGCAGTACTTC. As protein: CASSFPTPGGRGPMHEQYF.

CDR3 sequence: CASSLGSAYEQYF. The CDR3 bases are TGTGCCAGCAGCTTGGGCAGCGCCTACGAGCAGTACTTC. The chain recombines TRBV7-6 with TRBJ2-7; D gene unclear. Trimming cost V 3 bases and J 2 bases, with 8 bases left between them. Per the germline V gene, CDR1 is SGHVS and CDR2 is FNYEAQ. This CDR3 has 13 residues.

The V and J genes are TRBV4-2 and TRBJ2-2; TRBD1 matches at 7 bases. Looked up from germline, CDR1 is LGHNA and CDR2 is YNFKEQ. The CDR3 covers 17 residues. J gave up 0 bases and V 1 base, and 5 bases lay outside the gene matches. The CDR3, as DNA: TGTGCCAGCAGCCAAGGAACAGGGGCCGCGAACACCGGGGAGCTGTTTTTT. Its protein is CASSQGTGAANTGELFF.

The V call is TRBV5-6, the J call TRBJ2-2; perhaps TRBD1 as D (6 bases). The CDR3 has 15 amino acids. V was trimmed by 0 bases and J by 5 bases, leaving 11 bases between them. Germline loops: CDR1 SGHDT, CDR2 YYEEEE. DNA for the CDR3: TGTGCCAGCAGCTTGGGGACAGTTGGGACCGGGGAGCTGTTTTTT. As protein: CASSLGTVGTGELFF.

This clone appeared a few times. CDR3 nucleotides: TGTGCCTGGAGTAAACAGAGGAACACTGAAGCTTTCTTT. The encoded protein is CAWSKQRNTEAFF. The chain is built from TRBV30 and TRBJ1-1; D is ambiguous. The CDR3 covers 13 residues. CDR1 and CDR2 from the germline V gene are GTSNPN and SVGIG (reference sequence). Trimming took off 2 bases at V and 1 base at J, with 8 bases between the two ends.

This clone is a singleton in its sample. This chain links TRBV2 with TRBJ2-5; TRBD2 might be the D (5 bases). Germline loops: CDR1 SNHLY, CDR2 FYNNEI. V was cut by 6 bases and J by 2 bases, with 16 bases left in between. The CDR3 sequence is 15 residues long. CDR3 sequence reads: CASSSAGIDQETQYF. DNA of the CDR3: TGTGCCAGCAGCTCCGCCGGGATAGATCAAGAGACCCAGTACTTC.

This chain joins TRBV11-2 and TRBJ1-1, with 8 bases fitting TRBD1. Unmatched junction bases numbered 5, after V lost 8 bases and J lost 6 bases. Looked up from germline, CDR1 is SGHAT and CDR2 is FQNNGV. The CDR3 length is 12 residues. CDR3 protein: CASSGQGPEAFF. DNA for the CDR3: TGTGCCAGCTCAGGACAGGGACCTGAAGCTTTCTTT.

The chain has TRBV5-5 and TRBJ1-1; D gene ambiguous. V lost 3 bases and J lost 1, with 4 bases in between. The germline V gene has CDR1 SGHKS and CDR2 YYEKEE (reference sequence). There are 12 residues in the CDR3. CDR3 in amino acids: CASSWANTEAFF. The CDR3 coding sequence is TGTGCCAGCAGCTGGGCGAACACTGAAGCTTTCTTT.

V and J are TRBV6-1 and TRBJ1-5, with 7 bases lining up with TRBD1. CDR1 and CDR2 (germline): MNHNS, SASEGT. With 1 base clipped from V and 1 base from J, the junction kept 7 bases outside the gene matches. The CDR3 is 17 residues long. The CDR3 is CASSEDPGGGSNQPQHF. In nucleotides, the CDR3 is TGTGCCAGCAGTGAAGATCCAGGGGGAGGCAGCAATCAGCCCCAGCATTTT.

This rearrangement joins TRBV5-1 to TRBJ2-7; 14 nucleotides match TRBD2. Looked up from germline, CDR1 is SGHRS and CDR2 is YFSETQ. V lost 5 bases and J lost 3; bases outside the gene matches: 7. This CDR3 has 16 residues. DNA of the CDR3: TGCGCCAGCAGTCCCCCTGGGACTAGCGGGGGCTACGAGCAGTACTTC. Residues: CASSPPGTSGGYEQYF.

The chain combines TRBV4-2 with TRBJ2-3; the D gene is possibly TRBD2 (6 bases). Germline-derived CDR1 and CDR2 are LGHNA and YNFKEQ. Trimming pared 2 bases from V and 0 bases from J, leaving 12 bases between. CDR3 length: 16 residues. CDR3 sequence: CASSQSLAASTDTQYF. CDR3 nucleotide sequence: TGTGCCAGCAGCCAATCACTAGCAGCTAGCACAGATACGCAGTATTTT.

The sample holds a few counts of this clone. The chain joins TRBV5-1 to TRBJ1-5; TRBD1 agrees at 7 bases. J gave up 5 bases and V 4 bases, and 3 bases lay outside the gene matches. The CDR3 is 13 amino acids. The germline CDR1 and CDR2 sequences are SGHRS and YFSETQ. The CDR3 region has the DNA TGCGCCAGCAGCCCGACAGGGCATCAGCCCCAGCATTTT. This translates into CASSPTGHQPQHF.

V usage is TRBV7-8 and J usage is TRBJ1-6; D remains ambiguous. There are 15 residues in the CDR3. Germline CDR1 SGHVS, CDR2 FQNEAQ. With 2 bases removed from V and 5 bases from J, the gap between germline ends came to 10 bases. The CDR3 protein is CASSLKGQNNSPLHF. The CDR3 nucleotides read TGTGCCAGCAGCTTAAAGGGTCAGAATAATTCACCCCTCCACTTT.

The chain combines TRBV5-6 with TRBJ2-1; D may be TRBD2 (5 bases). The CDR3 is 14 residues long. Trimming left V 4 bases short and J 3 bases short, with 11 bases between. Per the germline V gene, CDR1 is SGHDT and CDR2 is YYEEEE. The CDR3 DNA reads TGTGCCAGCAGCCCCGTCCGGGGCTACAATGAGCAGTTCTTC. Its translation: CASSPVRGYNEQFF.

This clone showed up just a few times. This chain links TRBV7-2 with TRBJ1-5; D call uncertain. Germline V lookup: CDR1 SGHTA, CDR2 FQGNSA. Trimming took off 4 bases at V and 0 bases at J, with 10 bases between the two ends. CDR3 length: 15 residues. The CDR3 bases are TGTGCCAGCAGCTCGGAGGGCTATAGCAATCAGCCCCAGCATTTT. Translated, it gives CASSSEGYSNQPQHF.

The J gene is TRBJ1-3, the V gene TRBV7-9; D remains unclear. Germline V CDR1 and CDR2: SEHNR, FQNEAQ (reference sequence). This CDR3 comprises 15 residues. With 5 bases removed from V and 0 bases from J, the gap between germline ends came to 11 bases. CDR3 sequence reads: CASSRGGSSGNTIYF. In nucleotides, the CDR3 is TGTGCCAGCAGCCGAGGAGGCAGCTCTGGAAACACCATATATTTT.

This clone was seen a handful of times. The V call is TRBV7-2, the J call TRBJ1-5; D is unresolved. V lost 1 base to trimming and J lost 0 bases, with 7 bases between them. Germline V gene data show CDR1 as SGHTA and CDR2 as FQGNSA. This CDR3 has 15 residues. CDR3 residues: CASSLEGYSNQPQHF. The CDR3 coding sequence is TGTGCCAGCAGCTTAGAAGGGTATAGCAATCAGCCCCAGCATTTT.

The rearrangement uses TRBV2 and TRBJ1-6; D is unclear. This CDR3 region has 17 residues. The V end was cut by 5 bases, the J end by 0 bases, with 14 bases between. Germline lookup yields CDR1 SNHLY and CDR2 FYNNEI. The chain's CDR3 is CASSPDMPSSYNSPLHF. The CDR3 nucleotides read TGTGCCAGCAGTCCAGACATGCCGAGCTCCTATAATTCACCCCTCCACTTT.

The chain recombines TRBV29-1 with TRBJ2-7; TRBD1 matches at 11 bases. The germline gives CDR1 SQVTM, CDR2 ANQGSEA. V was pared by 5 bases and J by 3 bases, with 6 bases of the junction left unmatched. The CDR3 consists of 14 residues. CDR3 sequence (DNA): TGCAGCGTTCGGTGGACAGGGGGCTACTACGAGCAGTACTTC. Amino acids: CSVRWTGGYYEQYF.

The sample holds a few counts of this clone. The V and J genes are TRBV18 and TRBJ2-5; possible D gene TRBD2, 5 bases. This CDR3 spans 14 amino acids. The germline gives CDR1 KGHSH, CDR2 LQKENI. The ends were cut back, 2 bases at V and 1 base at J, with 8 bases in the middle. CDR3 sequence (DNA): TGTGCCAGCTCACCAGGACTTTCCCAAGAGACCCAGTACTTC. Translation: CASSPGLSQETQYF.

The V gene is TRBV5-1, the J gene TRBJ2-1; 8 nucleotides align to TRBD1. Germline CDR1 is SGHRS and CDR2 is YFSETQ. The V segment lost 4 bases and the J segment 10 bases; nucleotides outside the gene matches: 7. The CDR3 is 13 amino acids. The CDR3 sequence is CASSRGTGNEQFF. The CDR3 bases are TGCGCCAGCAGCCGTGGGACAGGTAACGAGCAGTTCTTC.